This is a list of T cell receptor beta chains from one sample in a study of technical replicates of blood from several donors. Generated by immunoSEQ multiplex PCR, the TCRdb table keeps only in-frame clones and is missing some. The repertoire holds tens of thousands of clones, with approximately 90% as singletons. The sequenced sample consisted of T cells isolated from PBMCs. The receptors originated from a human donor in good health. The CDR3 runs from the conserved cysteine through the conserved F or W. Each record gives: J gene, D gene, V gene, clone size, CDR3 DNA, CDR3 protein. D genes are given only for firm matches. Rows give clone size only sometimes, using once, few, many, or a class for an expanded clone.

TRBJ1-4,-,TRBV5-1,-,TGCGCCAGCAGTGTGGGAGGGAGCGATGAAAAACTGTTTTTT,CASSVGGSDEKLFF
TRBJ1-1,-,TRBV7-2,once,TGTGCCAGCAGCTTAGCGGGGGCAATGAACACTGAAGCTTTCTTT,CASSLAGAMNTEAFF
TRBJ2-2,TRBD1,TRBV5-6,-,TGTGCCAGCAGCTACGGGACAGGGACCGGGGAGCTGTTTTTT,CASSYGTGTGELFF
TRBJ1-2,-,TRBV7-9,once,TGTGCCAGCAGCCGCAGGGGAACAAACTATGGCTACACCTTC,CASSRRGTNYGYTF
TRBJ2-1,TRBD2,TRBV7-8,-,TGTGCCAGCAGCTTTGCTACTAGCGGGAGTGGGGATGAGCAGTTCTTC,CASSFATSGSGDEQFF
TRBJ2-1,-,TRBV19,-,TGTGCCAGTACCCCTAGCATACCCACAATGAGCGAGCAGTTCTTC,CASTPSIPTMSEQFF
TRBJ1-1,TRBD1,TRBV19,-,TGTGCCAGTAGTATCGATCTGGACAGGGGGACTGAAGCTTTCTTT,CASSIDLDRGTEAFF
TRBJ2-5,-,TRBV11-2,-,TGTGCCAGCAGCTTAAGAATGACAGCCCAAGAGACCCAGTACTTC,CASSLRMTAQETQYF
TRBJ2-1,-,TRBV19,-,TGTGCCAGTAGTCCAGATCGTGAAAGCTCCTACAATGAGCAGTTCTTC,CASSPDRESSYNEQFF
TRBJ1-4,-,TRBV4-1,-,TGCGCCAGCAGCTATGACGAGGGGGGGAGGGGTGAAAAACTGTTTTTT,CASSYDEGGRGEKLFF
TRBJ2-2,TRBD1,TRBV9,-,TGTGCCAGCAAACTACAGGGGGGCACCGGGGAGCTGTTTTTT,CASKLQGGTGELFF
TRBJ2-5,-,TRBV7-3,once,TGTGCCAGCAGCTCTGGGACTCAACGGGAGACCCAGTACTTC,CASSSGTQRETQYF
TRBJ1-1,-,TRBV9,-,TGTGCCAGCAGCGTAGGAGGGGGAGACACTGAAGCTTTCTTT,CASSVGGGDTEAFF
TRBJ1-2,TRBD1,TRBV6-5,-,TGTGCCAGCAGTTACGGGACAGGGGTCTATGGCTACACCTTC,CASSYGTGVYGYTF
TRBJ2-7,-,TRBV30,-,TGTGCCTGGAGTCGACTGAGCTACGAGCAGTACTTC,CAWSRLSYEQYF
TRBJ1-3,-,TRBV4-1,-,TGCGCCAGCAGCCAAGGAGGCGGGACGGGAAACACCATATATTTT,CASSQGGGTGNTIYF
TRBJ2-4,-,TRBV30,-,TGTGCCTGGAGTAGGGGCCCGGCGAACATTCAGTACTTC,CAWSRGPANIQYF
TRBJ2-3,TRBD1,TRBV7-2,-,TGTGCCGGGTCCGGGACAGGGGGAGTCTCAGATACGCAGTATTTT,CAGSGTGGVSDTQYF
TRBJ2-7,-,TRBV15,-,TGTGCCACCAGCAGAGAGGCTGGCACCTACGAGCAGTACTTC,CATSREAGTYEQYF
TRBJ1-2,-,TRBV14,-,TGTGCCAGCAGTCGATCGCAGGGCGAGGGCTACACCTTC,CASSRSQGEGYTF
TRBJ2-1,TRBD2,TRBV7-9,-,TGTGCCAGCAGCCCCCGGACTAGCGGAGCCTACAATGAGCAGTTCTTC,CASSPRTSGAYNEQFF
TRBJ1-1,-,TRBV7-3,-,TGTGCCAGCAGCATCCGGGGGGGCCCCAGCACTGAAGCTTTCTTT,CASSIRGGPSTEAFF
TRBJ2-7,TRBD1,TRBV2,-,TGTGCCAGCAGTCCGTACAGGGGGCAAGCCTACGAGCAGTACTTC,CASSPYRGQAYEQYF
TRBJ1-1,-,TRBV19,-,TGTGCCAGTAGTACCCAACAGGGTTTCGGTTTTGTAGCTTTCTTT,CASSTQQGFGFVAFF
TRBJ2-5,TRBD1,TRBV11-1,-,TGTGCCATTGAGGGGGCGGATGAGACCCAGTACTTC,CAIEGADETQYF
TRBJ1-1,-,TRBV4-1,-,TGCGCCAGCAGCCAAGTCCATCCCTTCGGAGGGGACGAGGAAGAAGCTTTCTTT,CASSQVHPFGGDEEEAFF
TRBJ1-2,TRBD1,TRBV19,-,TGTGCCAGTAGTATTTTCGGACAGGGAGGAGGCTACACCTTC,CASSIFGQGGGYTF
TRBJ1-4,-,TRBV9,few,TGTGCCAGCAGCGTAGATGGGGGGACAAAACTGTTTTTT,CASSVDGGTKLFF
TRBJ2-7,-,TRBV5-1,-,TGCGCCAGCCGTGGTGAACTGAGCTCCTACGAGCAGTACTTC,CASRGELSSYEQYF
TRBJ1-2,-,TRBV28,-,TGTGCCAGCTGTGGCAGGGAAGATGGCTACACCTTC,CASCGREDGYTF
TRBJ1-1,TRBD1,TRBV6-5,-,TGTGCCAGCAGTAGACAGGGACTGAACACTGAAGCTTTCTTT,CASSRQGLNTEAFF
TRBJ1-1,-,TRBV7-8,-,TGTGCCAGCAGCTCCGTTAGAGATTTAGCTGAAGCTTTCTTT,CASSSVRDLAEAFF
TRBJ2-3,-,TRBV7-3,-,TGTGCCAGCAGCTCCATAACCGGGGATACGCAGTATTTT,CASSSITGDTQYF
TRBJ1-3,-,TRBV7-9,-,TGTGCCAGCAGCTCACAGGTCTACTCTGGAAACACCATATATTTT,CASSSQVYSGNTIYF
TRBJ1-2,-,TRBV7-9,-,TGTGCCAGCAGCTTAAGAGGCGGCTACACCTTC,CASSLRGGYTF
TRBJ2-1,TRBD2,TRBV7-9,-,TGTGCCAGCAGCTTCCGGACTAGTTACAATGAGCAGTTCTTC,CASSFRTSYNEQFF
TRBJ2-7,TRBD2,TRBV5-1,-,TGCGCCAGCAGCTTCGGCCTAGCGGGAGGGCCTGTCGGCGAGCAGTACTTC,CASSFGLAGGPVGEQYF
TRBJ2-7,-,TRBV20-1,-,TGCAGTGCTCCATTTGGAGTCGAGCAGTACTTC,CSAPFGVEQYF
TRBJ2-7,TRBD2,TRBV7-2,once,TGTGCCAGCAGCGTGACTAGCGGTCCCTACGAGCAGTACTTC,CASSVTSGPYEQYF
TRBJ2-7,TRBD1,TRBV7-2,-,TGTGCCAGCAGCTTAAGTTCTGGGACAGCCCCCTACGAGCAGTACTTC,CASSLSSGTAPYEQYF
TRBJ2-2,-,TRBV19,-,TGTGCCAGTAGGCAGGGACTCCAAACCGGGGAGCTGTTTTTT,CASRQGLQTGELFF
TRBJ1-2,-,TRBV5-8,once,TGTGCCAGCAGCTTGTTGCAGGGCAGGGGCTACACCTTC,CASSLLQGRGYTF
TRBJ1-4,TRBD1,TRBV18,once,TGTGCCAGCTCAGGGACAGTGGATGAAAAACTGTTTTTT,CASSGTVDEKLFF
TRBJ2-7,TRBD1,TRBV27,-,TGTGCCAGCAGTCTAGACAGGGCTCGCGAGCAGTACTTC,CASSLDRAREQYF
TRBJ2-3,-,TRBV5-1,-,TGCGCCAGCAGCACATGGACAGCCGCAGATACGCAGTATTTT,CASSTWTAADTQYF
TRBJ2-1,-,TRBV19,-,TGTGCCAGTAGTATCAGGCAATCCGAGCAGTTCTTC,CASSIRQSEQFF
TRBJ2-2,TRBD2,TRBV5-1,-,TGCGCCAGCAGCTTCACTATAGTCCCGGGACTAGCGGGAGGGGACACCGGGGAGCTGTTTTTT,CASSFTIVPGLAGGDTGELFF